Below are 27 T cell receptor beta chains sequenced from a single sample in a study of cytomegalovirus exposure and HLA in healthy donors. Both 60 Vbeta primers and 13 Jbeta primers went into the PCR. Clones were sequenced by immunoSEQ multiplex PCR, and TCRdb holds only the in-frame ones, with some missing. In the table there are 200,000 to 250,000 clones, 65% to 90% of which are singletons. The material sequenced was PBMCs. The origin of the receptors is a girl aged 5-17 years in good health and CMV-seronegative.

V usage is TRBV10-2 and J usage is TRBJ2-3, with 12 nucleotides matching TRBD2. The V and J ends lost 7 bases and 2 bases, in that order; junction bases with no gene match: 7. Germline V CDR1 and CDR2: WSHSY, SAAADI. The CDR3 covers 16 residues. CDR3 loop: CASTPTSGRITDTQYF. The CDR3 coding sequence is TGCGCCAGCACCCCTACTAGCGGGAGGATCACAGATACGCAGTATTTT.

Only one count was recorded for this clone. The chain has TRBV7-2 and TRBJ2-1; maybe TRBD2 (7 bases). The germline gives CDR1 SGHTA, CDR2 FQGNSA. V lost 3 bases to trimming and J lost 3 bases, with 15 bases between them. The CDR3 is 16 amino acids. CDR3 sequence: CASSLSAGANYNEQFF. Here the CDR3 DNA reads TGTGCCAGCAGCTTGTCCGCGGGGGCGAACTACAATGAGCAGTTCTTC.

This clone was observed once. V is TRBV7-9 and J is TRBJ1-1, with no clear D. CDR1 SEHNR and CDR2 FQNEAQ come from the germline V gene (reference sequence). CDR3 size: 16 residues. V lost 1 base and J lost 3, with 15 bases in between. CDR3 in amino acids: CASSLEPGLEDTEAFF. The CDR3 region has the DNA TGTGCCAGCAGCTTAGAACCGGGTTTGGAGGACACTGAAGCTTTCTTT.

The chain recombines TRBV27 with TRBJ2-3; 10 nucleotides agree with TRBD2. The CDR3 totals 19 residues. The junction had 13 bases not matched to a gene; V was cut back by 3 bases and J by 1 base. From germline, CDR1 is MNHEY and CDR2 SMNVEV (reference sequence). For the CDR3, the DNA is TGTGCCAGCAGTTTGTGGGTAGCGGGAGGACAAACTCGCACAGATACGCAGTATTTT. Protein sequence: CASSLWVAGGQTRTDTQYF.

The V gene is TRBV2, the J gene TRBJ1-2; 10 bases fit TRBD1. CDR3 size: 14 residues. Germline values: CDR1 SNHLY, CDR2 FYNNEI. Losses at the gene ends were 6 bases for V and 7 bases for J; bases not matched to a gene: 8. The CDR3 nucleotides read TGTGCCAGCAGAGGGACAGGGGAGTTGAGTGGCTACACCTTC. Protein: CASRGTGELSGYTF.

This clone was detected only a few times. The chain has TRBV5-6 and TRBJ1-4; TRBD1 matches at 12 bases. Germline values: CDR1 SGHDT, CDR2 YYEEEE. This CDR3 comprises 15 residues. V shed 0 bases, J shed 9 bases, and the junction held 3 bases outside the gene matches. CDR3 region: CASSLAGTGGQKLFF. CDR3 nucleotides: TGTGCCAGCAGCTTGGCCGGGACAGGGGGCCAAAAACTGTTTTTT.

This clone was seen only a few times. The V call is TRBV28, the J call TRBJ1-1; TRBD1 matches at 7 bases. The CDR3 sequence is 15 residues long. From germline, CDR1 is MDHEN and CDR2 SYDVKM. V gave up 4 bases and J gave up 5 bases; unmatched junction bases: 10. The CDR3 protein is CASSSYSDRQTEAFF. In DNA, the CDR3 is TGTGCCAGCAGTTCATATTCGGACAGGCAAACTGAAGCTTTCTTT.

The chain couples TRBV9 to TRBJ2-7, with D unclear. Germline-derived CDR1 and CDR2 are SGDLS and YYNGEE. This CDR3 is built from 14 residues. V was cut by 3 bases and J by 2 bases, with 12 bases left in between. The CDR3 loop reads CASSAHVEAYEQYF. The DNA of the CDR3 is TGTGCCAGCAGCGCCCACGTCGAGGCCTACGAGCAGTACTTC. The whole variable domain, filled in from reference TRBV9 and TRBJ2-7, reads DSGVTQTPKHLITATGQRVTLRCSPRSGDLSVYWYQQSLDQGLQFLIQYYNGEERAKGNILERFSAQQFPDLHSELNLSSLELGDSALYFCASSAHVEAYEQYFGPGTRLTVT.

This clone came up a few times. The chain couples TRBV6-6 to TRBJ1-4; TRBD1 is a possible D gene (6 bases). This CDR3 region has 15 residues. From germline, CDR1 is MNHNY and CDR2 SVGAGI (reference sequence). Deletions cut 6 bases from V and 0 bases from J, with 11 bases between. For the CDR3, the DNA is TGTGCCAGCAGGGGGAACAGGGCAACTAATGAAAAACTGTTTTTT. As protein: CASRGNRATNEKLFF.

This clone was observed a handful of times. V is TRBV4-2 and J is TRBJ2-3, with 10 bases that match TRBD2. The CDR3 has 15 residues. Germline V CDR1 and CDR2: LGHNA, YNFKEQ. The ends lost 4 bases at V and 6 bases at J; junction bases unmatched: 7. The DNA for the CDR3 is TGTGCCAGCAGCCCGAGCGGGAGGGGGATTGATACGCAGTATTTT. Amino acids: CASSPSGRGIDTQYF.

The rearrangement joins TRBV29-1 to TRBJ2-1, with D tentatively TRBD2 (6 bases). The V and J ends lost 3 bases and 5 bases respectively, with 32 bases between them. CDR3 length: 20 amino acids. The germline CDR1 and CDR2 sequences are SQVTM and ANQGSEA. In DNA, the CDR3 is TGCAGCGTTGATAGAATGGGGGGAAAAGTAACTATGACGGGCCACAATGAGCAGTTCTTC. It translates to CSVDRMGGKVTMTGHNEQFF.

The gene calls are TRBV30 and TRBJ1-1; D gene ambiguous. CDR1 is GTSNPN, CDR2 SVGIG, per germline (reference sequence). Trimming left V 5 bases short and J 4 bases short, with 11 bases between. The CDR3 has 12 residues. The CDR3, as DNA: TGTGCCTGGGATGAAGGAGGCACTGAAGCTTTCTTT. Its protein product is CAWDEGGTEAFF.

There are a few counts of this clone. This chain connects TRBV5-8 to TRBJ2-7, with 8 bases lining up with TRBD1. The CDR3 runs 16 residues. CDR1 and CDR2 (germline): SGHTS, YDEGEE. The V gene end was trimmed by 7 bases and the J gene end by 0 bases; junction bases not matched to a gene: 12. For the CDR3, the DNA is TGTGCCAGCCCTATAACCCGGACAGGGATCTCCTACGAGCAGTACTTC. Amino acid sequence: CASPITRTGISYEQYF.

The CDR3 DNA sequence: TGTGCCAGCTCACCGACAACAGGGTTGACTGGAAACACCATATATTTT. Translated, it gives CASSPTTGLTGNTIYF. V usage is TRBV18 and J usage is TRBJ1-3; a weak D match, TRBD1 (6 bases). The CDR3 is 16 amino acids. Trimming removed 3 bases from V and 2 bases from J, with 14 bases in between. CDR1 and CDR2 (germline): KGHSH, LQKENI.

The gene calls are TRBV6-5 and TRBJ1-1; D gene unclear. The germline V gene encodes CDR1 MNHEY and CDR2 SVGAGI. The germline V and J ends were trimmed by 2 bases and 3 bases, with 7 bases remaining between them. The CDR3 spans 13 residues. In DNA form, the CDR3 reads TGTGCCAGCAGTTACGAACGGGACACTGAAGCTTTCTTT. As protein: CASSYERDTEAFF.

The V and J genes are TRBV18 and TRBJ2-7; 8 nucleotides line up with TRBD1. V was pared by 6 bases and J by 4 bases, with 11 bases of the junction left unmatched. The CDR3 is 15 amino acids. Germline CDR1 is KGHSH and CDR2 is LQKENI. CDR3 DNA sequence: TGTGCCAGCTCGCCCGGGGACAGGACCTTATACGAGCAGTACTTC. Its translation: CASSPGDRTLYEQYF.

The V and J genes are TRBV7-9 and TRBJ2-7; TRBD2 matches at 9 bases. This CDR3 spans 14 amino acids. After removal of 4 bases from V and 3 bases from J, the junction contained 4 bases not matched to a gene. Looked up from germline, CDR1 is SEHNR and CDR2 is FQNEAQ (reference sequence). The CDR3 is CASSYAGGNYEQYF. The DNA for the CDR3 is TGTGCCAGCAGCTACGCGGGGGGGAACTACGAGCAGTACTTC.

The CDR3 DNA reads as TGTGCCTGTTCCAGGTGGGATCAGCCCCAGCATTTT. It specifies CACSRWDQPQHF. The chain has TRBV30 and TRBJ1-5; the D is unclear. V was trimmed by 6 bases and J by 5 bases, leaving 11 bases between them. Germline values: CDR1 GTSNPN, CDR2 SVGIG (reference sequence). The CDR3 length is 12 residues.

The J gene is TRBJ1-1, the V gene TRBV14; D is perhaps TRBD1 (5 bases). CDR1 SGHDN and CDR2 FVKESK come from the germline V gene. The CDR3 spans 16 residues. Trimming shortened V by 3 bases and J by 1 base, and 15 bases separated the two germline ends. Written as DNA, the CDR3 is TGTGCCAGCAGCCAGGATAGACAGTTTTGGAACACTGAAGCTTTCTTT. It encodes CASSQDRQFWNTEAFF.

The rearrangement joins TRBV5-6 to TRBJ2-7; 7 bases fit TRBD1. Trimming cost V 0 bases and J 3 bases; bases outside gene matches: 3. The CDR3 covers 14 residues. Germline V gene data show CDR1 as SGHDT and CDR2 as YYEEEE. The CDR3 nucleotides are TGTGCCAGCAGCTTGGGGCAGGGGGACTACGAGCAGTACTTC. Encoded protein: CASSLGQGDYEQYF.

V usage is TRBV7-8 and J usage is TRBJ1-5; the match to TRBD1 covers 7 bases. The CDR3 runs to 16 residues. V dropped 0 bases and J dropped 6; count of bases not matched to a gene: 8. The germline V gene has CDR1 SGHVS and CDR2 FQNEAQ. For the CDR3, the DNA is TGTGCCAGCAGCTTAGCCCCGACAGGGCGCCGTCAGCCCCAGCATTTT. It encodes CASSLAPTGRRQPQHF.

This rearrangement joins TRBV7-2 to TRBJ2-7; 11 nucleotides match TRBD2. J was trimmed by 2 bases and V by 6 bases; bases with no gene match: 6. From germline, CDR1 is SGHTA and CDR2 FQGNSA. This CDR3 region has 15 residues. CDR3 in amino acids: CASSYIAGGPYEQYF. The CDR3 bases are TGTGCCAGCAGTTACATAGCGGGGGGGCCCTACGAGCAGTACTTC. The full variable domain, rest sourced from reference TRBV7-2 and TRBJ2-7, is GAGVSQSPSNKVTEKGKDVELRCDPISGHTALYWYRQSLGQGLEFLIYFQGNSAPDKSGLPSDRFSAERTGGSVSTLTIQRTQQEDSAVYLCASSYIAGGPYEQYFGPGTRLTVT.

The chain joins TRBV5-1 to TRBJ1-3; no reliable D call. V was cut by 0 bases and J by 4 bases, with 14 bases left in between. Germline-derived CDR1 and CDR2 are SGHRS and YFSETQ. The CDR3 loop spans 16 amino acids. The CDR3 nucleotides are TGCGCCAGCAGCTTGGAAAAAGGACTGACGGGAAACACCATATATTTT. This codes for CASSLEKGLTGNTIYF.

The chain combines TRBV9 with TRBJ1-4, with D uncertain. In germline, CDR1 is SGDLS, CDR2 YYNGEE. Trimming removed 1 base from V and 4 bases from J, with 11 bases in between. The CDR3 sequence is 15 residues long. In nucleotides, the CDR3 is TGTGCCAGCAGCGTAACCCCGGGTCGTAATGAAAAACTGTTTTTT. This sequence encodes CASSVTPGRNEKLFF. Full variable domain (missing parts from reference TRBV9 and TRBJ1-4): DSGVTQTPKHLITATGQRVTLRCSPRSGDLSVYWYQQSLDQGLQFLIQYYNGEERAKGNILERFSAQQFPDLHSELNLSSLELGDSALYFCASSVTPGRNEKLFFGSGTQLSVL.

The chain links TRBV7-6 to TRBJ2-2, with TRBD2 matching over 10 bases. J was trimmed by 5 bases and V by 5 bases; bases with no gene match: 8. This CDR3 region has 16 residues. Germline CDR1 is SGHVS and CDR2 is FNYEAQ. The CDR3: CASSQSGGVFTGELFF. CDR3 nucleotides: TGTGCCAGCAGCCAAAGCGGGGGGGTTTTTACCGGGGAGCTGTTTTTT.

The V and J genes are TRBV30 and TRBJ2-5, with 7 bases matching TRBD2. Looked up from germline, CDR1 is GTSNPN and CDR2 is SVGIG (reference sequence). The CDR3 has 18 amino acids. V lost 3 bases and J lost 5; bases outside the gene matches: 21. CDR3 protein: CAWSSLLGGSRVEETQYF. CDR3 sequence (DNA): TGTGCCTGGAGCTCCCTACTAGGCGGGAGCCGGGTTGAGGAGACCCAGTACTTC.

The rearrangement uses TRBV27 and TRBJ2-3; 10 bases are shared with TRBD2. Germline lookup yields CDR1 MNHEY and CDR2 SMNVEV (reference sequence). Trimming took 5 bases from V and 3 from J; bases not matched to a gene: 8. This CDR3 spans 16 amino acids. The CDR3 bases are TGTGCCAGCAGTGTCGAGCGGGGGGGCCTTACAGATACGCAGTATTTT. Translating gives CASSVERGGLTDTQYF.